Included here is one T cell receptor (beta chain) sequence, with context. Its antigen is as yet unknown. The V end lost 2 bases, the J end lost 4 bases, and 17 bases lay between the germline ends. The CDR3 totals 16 residues. Germline V gene sequence: CDR1 MNHNY, CDR2 SVGAGI (reference sequence). The sample belongs to a study of T cell repertoires in cytomegalovirus infection. Turning to the study itself: CMV epitopes that were recently identified and HLA-C-restricted were used alongside well-studied HLA-B-restricted ones. It was the public TCR beta signatures that indicated both CMV infection and matching HLA type. Study-wide findings and caveats: Clonotypes of TCR beta that were HLA-C-restricted and CMV-specific dominated the ex vivo response.

Each CDR3 protein is one row after TCRdb ran MiXCR on the reads. The sample has about 740,000 distinct CDR3 sequences; 30% to 35% are singletons. Sequencing used cultured PBMCs, obtained from culture after CMV antigen stimulation. The chain is built from TRBV6-6 and TRBJ1-1; D is perhaps TRBD1 (5 bases). This clonotype was sampled from a human donor in good health (CMV status not recorded). Some clones in this sample may be carry-over from other donors' samples. Here the CDR3 reads CASSYHGTAVSTEAFF. Here the CDR3 DNA reads TGTGCCAGCAGTTACCACGGGACCGCCGTGTCCACTGAAGCTTTCTTT.